A single sample gave rise to the 2 T cell receptor beta chains below, sequenced in a study of Graves' ophthalmopathy and Graves' hyperthyroidism. Amplification targeted the TCR beta CDR3 regions, with RNA transcripts as the source material. First-round RT-PCR with HTBI primers preceded a second-round multiplex PCR. One entry per CDR3 protein, called by TCRdb with MiXCR from the multiplex PCR reads. Among about 210,000 distinct CDR3 sequences listed, roughly 29% were seen once. The sample consisted of peripheral blood. These receptors were taken from a middle-aged man with Graves' ophthalmopathy.

This clonotype was counted at least ten times. CDR3 in DNA: TGTGCCCTCCGGGACAGGGAAGCCGGCAATCAGCCCCAGCATTTT. It translates to CALRDREAGNQPQHF. The V gene is TRBV4-2, the J gene TRBJ1-5; 9 nucleotides agree with TRBD1. CDR3 length: 15 amino acids. Germline V gene sequence: CDR1 LGHNA, CDR2 YNFKEQ. V gave up 11 bases and J gave up 2 bases; unmatched junction bases: 10.

This clonotype appeared many times. This chain links TRBV6-5 with TRBJ2-7, with D perhaps matching TRBD1 or TRBD2 (5 bases each). The germline V gene encodes CDR1 MNHEY and CDR2 SVGAGI. V dropped 6 bases and J dropped 0 bases, with 12 bases sitting between them. This CDR3 region has 14 residues. CDR3 region: CASSRGPFSYEQYF. The DNA of the CDR3 is TGTGCCAGCAGCCGGGGACCGTTCTCCTACGAGCAGTACTTC.